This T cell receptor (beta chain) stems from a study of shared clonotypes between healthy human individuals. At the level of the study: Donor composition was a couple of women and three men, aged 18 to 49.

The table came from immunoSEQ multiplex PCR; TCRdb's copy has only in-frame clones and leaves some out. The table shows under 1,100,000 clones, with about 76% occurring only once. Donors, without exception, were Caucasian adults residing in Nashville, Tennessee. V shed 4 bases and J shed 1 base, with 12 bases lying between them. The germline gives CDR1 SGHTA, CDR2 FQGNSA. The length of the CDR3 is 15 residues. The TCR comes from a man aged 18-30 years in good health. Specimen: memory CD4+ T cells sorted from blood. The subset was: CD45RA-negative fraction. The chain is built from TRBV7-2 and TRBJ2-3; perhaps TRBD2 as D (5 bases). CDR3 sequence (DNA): TGTGCCAGCAGCTACGGGAATTCGGGCACAGATACGCAGTATTTT. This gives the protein CASSYGNSGTDTQYF.